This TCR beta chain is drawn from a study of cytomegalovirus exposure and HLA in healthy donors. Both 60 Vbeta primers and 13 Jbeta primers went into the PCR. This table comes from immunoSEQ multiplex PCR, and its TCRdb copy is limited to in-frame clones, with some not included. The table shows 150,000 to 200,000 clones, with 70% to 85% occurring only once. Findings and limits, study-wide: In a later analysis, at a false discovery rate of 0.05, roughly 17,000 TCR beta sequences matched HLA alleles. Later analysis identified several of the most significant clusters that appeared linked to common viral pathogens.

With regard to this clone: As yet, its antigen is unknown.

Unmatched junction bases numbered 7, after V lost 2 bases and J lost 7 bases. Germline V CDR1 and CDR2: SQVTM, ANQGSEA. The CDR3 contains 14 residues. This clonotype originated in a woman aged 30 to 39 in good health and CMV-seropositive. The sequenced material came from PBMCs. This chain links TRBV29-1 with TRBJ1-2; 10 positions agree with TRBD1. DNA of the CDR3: TGCAGCGTTGAAACTGGACAGGGGGTGTCTGGCTACACCTTC. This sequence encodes CSVETGQGVSGYTF.